This T cell receptor beta chain was documented in a study of T cells expressing NK-cell markers. Overall study results and limits: Roughly 6 donors had dominant NKG2C+ clonotypes that comprised about 1.0-7.0% of their CD8+ T cells. The HCMV specificity of the expanded NKG2C+ T cell clones stayed unresolved.

The TCR beta cDNA came from 5'RACE template switching with UMIs. One entry per CDR3 protein, without DNA, is what TCRdb gives after re-calling the 5' RACE reads. The sample shows about 160,000 distinct CDR3 sequences, and 20% sits with its ten largest clones. Details on this clonotype: The antigen is unknown.

The length of the CDR3 is 13 residues. Germline V gives CDR1 SQVTM, CDR2 ANQGSEA. This TCR was recovered from a man aged 18-75 years in good health. The sample taken for sequencing was blood T cells: a sorted CD56 or NKG2C T cell subset, CD4+ or CD8+ T cells, or bulk PBMC T cells (not recorded which). The chain recombines TRBV29-1 with TRBJ2-2; the TCRdb D gene call, TRBD1, has no DNA to confirm it. CDR3 in amino acids: CSVPGPLDGELFF.